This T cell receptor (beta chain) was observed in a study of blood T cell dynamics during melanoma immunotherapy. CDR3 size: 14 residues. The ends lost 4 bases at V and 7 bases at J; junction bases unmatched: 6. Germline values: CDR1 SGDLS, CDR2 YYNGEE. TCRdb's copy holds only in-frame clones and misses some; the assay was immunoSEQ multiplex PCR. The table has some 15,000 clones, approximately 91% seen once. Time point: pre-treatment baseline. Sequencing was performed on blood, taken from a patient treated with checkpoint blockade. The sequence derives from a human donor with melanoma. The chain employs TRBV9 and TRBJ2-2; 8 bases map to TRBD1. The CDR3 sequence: CASSTRTGRGELFF. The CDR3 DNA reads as TGTGCCAGCAGCACCAGGACAGGGCGCGGGGAGCTGTTTTTT.